This record covers a single T cell receptor (beta chain). Its antigen remains undetermined. No qualities accompany the bases; no much larger clone lies one base away. Each collaborating institution followed its own protocols to collect whole blood in K2EDTA tubes. Collaborator samples were shipped for TCRbeta analysis as frozen whole blood, isolated PBMCs, or DNA extracted from either sample type. The data belong to a study of blood T cell repertoires in COVID-19 (dated by TCRdb to the early 2020s). The study in broad terms: Collaborator samples came from the United States, Italy and Spain and covered acute and convalescent phases of COVID-19. The samples were drawn from two sources: the first 160 participants of the ongoing ImmuneRACE study, and 950 to 1,500 subjects contributed by 6 global collaborators. The dataset comprised deeply sampled blood TCRbeta repertoires from subjects exposed to, actively infected with, or recovered from COVID-19. Where available, HLA class I and class II types were obtained from metadata supplied by the sample provider rather than from assay-based typing. A freely available public database, intended as a resource for researchers studying the immune response to SARS-CoV-2, is where the repertoires were released. The material from the prospective study consisted of cDNA or gDNA derived from T cells, B-cell-depleted T cells, or PBMCs. The sample metadata nearly always contained a de-identified subject ID, COVID-19 status, age in years and sex.

The immunoSEQ Assay, a bias-controlled multiplex PCR, was used to amplify TCRbeta CDR3 regions from genomic DNA. Under the source paper's analysis protocol: The number of nucleated cells in each sample was estimated from the amplification of reference gene primers within the assay. To quantify the absolute abundance of each unique TCRbeta CDR3 rearrangement, sequence reads were collapsed and filtered. For each sample, productive Simpson clonality was calculated as the square root of Simpson's diversity index across productive rearrangements. Imported from immuneACCESS, the table was reduced by TCRdb to in-frame sequences with V and J called. These copies leave out some clones; in studies compared against another copy, an unresolved V gene accounts for under half, and the cause of the remainder is not known. V, J and clone size are taken as reported in that table, and D and trimming were inferred from the DNA itself. Recorded for this sample are 20,000 to 30,000 clones; 75% to 90% of them occurred a single time. The ten most abundant clones make up about 9% of the sample.

Per the germline V gene (reference sequence), MNHNY is the CDR1 and SVGAGI is the CDR2. Trimming leaves V shorter by 6 bases and J shorter by 0 bases, with the junction holding 5 bases beyond the gene matches. From the cysteine up to the phenylalanine, the CDR3 has a length of 15 residues. Only the CDR3 DNA stays, 45 bases, in frame from base 1. Broad study findings and their caveats: How much clinical and demographic metadata was included differed by source and by participant, and the metadata was provided uncurated.

The receptor chain draws on TRBV6-6 and TRBJ2-7, with 10 bases aligning to TRBD1. Sequencing was performed on peripheral blood. This receptor was identified in a human donor in a cohort sampled during active COVID-19. For the CDR3, the sequence is CASRGGQGTSYEQYF. The sequence in DNA is TGTGCCAGCAGGGGGGGACAGGGGACCTCCTACGAGCAGTACTTC.